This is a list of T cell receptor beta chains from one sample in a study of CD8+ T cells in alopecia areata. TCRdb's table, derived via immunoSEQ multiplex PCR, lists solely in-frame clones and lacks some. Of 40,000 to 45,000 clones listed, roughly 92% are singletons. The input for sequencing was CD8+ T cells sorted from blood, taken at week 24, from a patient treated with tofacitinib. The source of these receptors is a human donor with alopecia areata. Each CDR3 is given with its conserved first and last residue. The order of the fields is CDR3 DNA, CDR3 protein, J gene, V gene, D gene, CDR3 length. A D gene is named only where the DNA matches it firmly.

TGTGCCAGCAGCCAAGATCCGGGGACAGGTGTCTACGAGCAGTACTTC | CASSQDPGTGVYEQYF | TRBJ2-7 | TRBV4-2 | TRBD1 | 16
TGTGCCAGCAGTAGACAGCGAGGGGAGCAGTACTTC | CASSRQRGEQYF | TRBJ2-5 | TRBV27 | - | 12
TGCGCCAGCAGCTTCGGCGGGGCGGACGAGCAGTACTTC | CASSFGGADEQYF | TRBJ2-7 | TRBV5-1 | - | 13
TGTGCCAGCAGCTTAGGCCTAGCGGGGGGGAACGAGCAGTACTTC | CASSLGLAGGNEQYF | TRBJ2-7 | TRBV13 | TRBD2 | 15
TGTGCCAGCAGTGAAGGGCAAGGGGTGGTCCTCGCAGATACGCAGTATTTT | CASSEGQGVVLADTQYF | TRBJ2-3 | TRBV2 | - | 17
TGTGCCAGCAGTGGTAACCTAGTATCGAACACCGGGGAGCTGTTTTTT | CASSGNLVSNTGELFF | TRBJ2-2 | TRBV2 | - | 16
TGTGCCAGCAGTGAAGCGCCCGGGGGACTAGCGAACTACGAGCAGTACTTC | CASSEAPGGLANYEQYF | TRBJ2-7 | TRBV6-1 | TRBD2 | 17
TGTGCCAGCAGTTCTATCCCGGCAGATACGCAGTATTTT | CASSSIPADTQYF | TRBJ2-3 | TRBV7-2 | - | 13
TGTGCCAGCTCCTACGAGCAGTACTTC | CASSYEQYF | TRBJ2-7 | TRBV27 | - | 9
TGTGCCAGCAGCTCACAGGGGGGCGCCTACGAGCAGTACTTC | CASSSQGGAYEQYF | TRBJ2-7 | TRBV7-9 | TRBD1 | 14
TGTGCCAGCAGTTTATTGGGGGGCTCCTACGAGCAGTACTTC | CASSLLGGSYEQYF | TRBJ2-7 | TRBV27 | - | 14
TGTGCCAGCAGCCGACGGGACTCCCGAGGGGACGATGAGCAGTTCTTC | CASSRRDSRGDDEQFF | TRBJ2-1 | TRBV5-4 | - | 16
TGTGCCAGCAGCCCATGGGGGGCCACAGATACGCAGTATTTT | CASSPWGATDTQYF | TRBJ2-3 | TRBV14 | - | 14
TGTGCCAGCAGTAGTCGGGACTCTGGGGCCAACGTCCTGACTTTC | CASSSRDSGANVLTF | TRBJ2-6 | TRBV7-9 | - | 15
TGTGCCAGCAGCAAGACAGAAAACACTGAAGCTTTCTTT | CASSKTENTEAFF | TRBJ1-1 | TRBV27 | - | 13